This T cell receptor beta chain comes out of a study of blood T cell repertoires in COVID-19. This CDR3 spans 15 amino acids. As originally analysed: Amplified reference gene primers provided the basis for estimating nucleated cell counts. TCRdb keeps only in-frame clones here, not all; method: immunoSEQ multiplex PCR. V, J and clone size reflect that table, while D and trimming were determined from the DNA. This table holds over 150,000 clones, approximately 86% found once. Sequenced input: peripheral blood. This clonotype originated in a man aged 50 to 59 with active or convalescent COVID-19. The chain uses TRBV21-1 and TRBJ2-5; the table's D call TRBD2 went unverified against the DNA. TRBV21-1 is a known pseudogene. The CDR3 protein is CALRLIAGFESTQYF. CDR3 nucleotide sequence: TGTGCCCTCCGTTTGATAGCGGGATTCGAGTCGACCCAGTACTTC.